The clone carrying this T cell receptor beta chain was counted once. Original data processing: The authors estimated nucleated cell counts from reference gene primer amplification. The assay was immunoSEQ multiplex PCR, and TCRdb's table has in-frame clones only and misses some. D and trimming come from the DNA, and the V and J calls and clone size come from that table. The sample includes a few hundred thousand clones, approximately 85% of them seen just once. The sample belongs to a study of blood T cell repertoires in COVID-19. Study background: The samples span acute and convalescent COVID-19 from the United States, Italy and Spain. T cells, B-cell-depleted T cells, or PBMCs supplied cDNA or gDNA.

The CDR3 has 13 residues. V was clipped by 8 bases and J by 5 bases, with 12 bases between them. This receptor was identified in a human donor in a cohort sampled during active COVID-19. The material sequenced was peripheral blood. The genes are TRBV12-3 or TRBV12-4 and TRBJ2-2; D remains unclear. The CDR3 reads CASELEVTGELFF. The CDR3 nucleotides are TGTGCCAGCGAACTTGAGGTTACCGGGGAGCTGTTTTTT.